This T cell receptor (beta chain) derives from a study of shared clonotypes between healthy human individuals. Some clones are missing from TCRdb's copy, which holds only in-frame ones; the method was immunoSEQ multiplex PCR. The data show 1.6 million or so clones, about 96% seen once. Germline CDR1 reads SGHNT; CDR2 reads YYREEE (reference sequence). This CDR3 has 16 residues. V was pared by 4 bases and J by 4 bases, with 8 bases of the junction left unmatched. The rearrangement joins TRBV5-4 to TRBJ2-3; 11 nucleotides line up with TRBD2. Sequencing was carried out using naive CD4+ T cells sorted from blood. Subset meaning: CD45RA+ positively selected. This clonotype was sampled from a young man in good health. Here the CDR3 reads CASSPLLAGEADTQYF. In DNA, the CDR3 is TGTGCCAGCAGCCCATTACTAGCGGGAGAGGCAGATACGCAGTATTTT.